The source of this T cell receptor beta chain is a study of TIL therapy for anti-PD-1-resistant metastatic lung cancer. From germline, CDR1 is SGHTA and CDR2 FQGNSA. The CDR3 totals 15 residues. With 5 bases clipped from V and 5 bases from J, the junction kept 3 bases outside the gene matches. Time point specified: pre-treatment sample, taken before nivolumab and TIL therapy. Tumor tissue came from excised metastases, mostly pleural nodules or supraclavicular lymph nodes. Sequencing used immunoSEQ v3. Some clones are missing from TCRdb's copy, which holds only in-frame ones; the method was immunoSEQ multiplex PCR. The profile covers 25,000 to 30,000 clones, with 72% appearing a single time and approximately 7% taken by the ten largest.

The V gene is TRBV7-2, the J gene TRBJ2-5, with TRBD2 identical over 15 bases. Sequencing used tumor tissue, obtained at baseline. The TCR originated in a person aged 25 to 80 with non-small cell lung cancer. CDR3 loop: CASSLGTSGRETQYF. In DNA, the CDR3 is TGTGCCAGCAGCCTAGGGACTAGCGGGAGGGAGACCCAGTACTTC. Supplemented by reference TRBV7-2 and TRBJ2-5, the full variable domain reads GAGVSQSPSNKVTEKGKDVELRCDPISGHTALYWYRQSLGQGLEFLIYFQGNSAPDKSGLPSDRFSAERTGGSVSTLTIQRTQQEDSAVYLCASSLGTSGRETQYFGPGTRLLVL.